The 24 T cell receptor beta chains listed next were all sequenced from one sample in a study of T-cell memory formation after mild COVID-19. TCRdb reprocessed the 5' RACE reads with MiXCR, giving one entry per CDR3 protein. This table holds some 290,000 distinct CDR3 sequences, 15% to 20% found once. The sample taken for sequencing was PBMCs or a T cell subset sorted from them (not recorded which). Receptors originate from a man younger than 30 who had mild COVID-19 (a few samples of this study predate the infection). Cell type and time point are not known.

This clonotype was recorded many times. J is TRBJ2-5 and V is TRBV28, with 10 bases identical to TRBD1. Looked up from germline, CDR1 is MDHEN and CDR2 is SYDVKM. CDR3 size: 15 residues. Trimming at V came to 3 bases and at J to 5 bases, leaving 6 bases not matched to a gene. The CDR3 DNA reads TGTGCCAGCAGTTTCTGGGACAGGGGATCCGAGACCCAGTACTTC. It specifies CASSFWDRGSETQYF.

DNA of the CDR3: TGTGCCAGCAGCCGGGAGGGAAACTATGGCTACACCTTC. Translated, it gives CASSREGNYGYTF. The rearrangement links TRBV3-1 to TRBJ1-2; D unresolved. CDR3 size: 13 residues. Germline V gene lookup returns CDR1 LGHDT and CDR2 YNNKEL (reference sequence). Between the trimmed V and J ends, which lost 4 bases and 2 bases, there was a span of 8 bases.

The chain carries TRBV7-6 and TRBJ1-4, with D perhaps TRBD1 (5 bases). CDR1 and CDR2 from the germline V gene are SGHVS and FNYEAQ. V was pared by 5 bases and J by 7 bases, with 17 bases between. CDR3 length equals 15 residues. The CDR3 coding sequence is TGTGCCAGCAGCCCATATTCGGGGGAGCTTGAAAAACTGTTTTTT. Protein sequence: CASSPYSGELEKLFF.

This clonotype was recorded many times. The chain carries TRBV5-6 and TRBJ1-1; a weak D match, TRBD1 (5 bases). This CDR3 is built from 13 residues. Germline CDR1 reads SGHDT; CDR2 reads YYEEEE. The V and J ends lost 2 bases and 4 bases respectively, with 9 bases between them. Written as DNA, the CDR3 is TGTGCCAGCAGCTTTTGGGGGGGCACTGAAGCTTTCTTT. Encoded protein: CASSFWGGTEAFF.

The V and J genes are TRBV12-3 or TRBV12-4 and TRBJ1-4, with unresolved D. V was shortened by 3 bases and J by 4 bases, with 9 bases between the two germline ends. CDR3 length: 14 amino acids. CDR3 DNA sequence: TGTGCCAGCAGTTTGCGGCAGGATAATGAAAAACTGTTTTTT. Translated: CASSLRQDNEKLFF.

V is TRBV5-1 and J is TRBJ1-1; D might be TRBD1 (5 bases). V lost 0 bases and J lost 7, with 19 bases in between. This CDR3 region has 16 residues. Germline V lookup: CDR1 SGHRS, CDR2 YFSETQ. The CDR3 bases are TGCGCCAGCAGCTTGGCCTCATCAGGGCGGGGAGATGAAGCTTTCTTT. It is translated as CASSLASSGRGDEAFF.

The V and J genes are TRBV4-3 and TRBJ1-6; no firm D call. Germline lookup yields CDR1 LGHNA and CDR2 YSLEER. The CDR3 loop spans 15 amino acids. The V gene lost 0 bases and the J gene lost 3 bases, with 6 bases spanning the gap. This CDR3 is CASSQETDYNSPLHF. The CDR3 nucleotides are TGCGCCAGCAGCCAAGAAACAGACTATAATTCACCCCTCCACTTT.

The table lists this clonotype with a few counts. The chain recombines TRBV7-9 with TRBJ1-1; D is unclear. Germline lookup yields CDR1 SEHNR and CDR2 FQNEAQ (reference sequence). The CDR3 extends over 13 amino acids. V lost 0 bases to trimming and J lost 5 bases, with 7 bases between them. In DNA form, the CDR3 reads TGTGCCAGCAGCTTAGCGGAGCGGACTGAAGCTTTCTTT. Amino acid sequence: CASSLAERTEAFF. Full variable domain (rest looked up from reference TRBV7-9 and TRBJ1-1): DTGVSQNPRHKITKRGQNVTFRCDPISEHNRLYWYRQTLGQGPEFLTYFQNEAQLEKSRLLSDRFSAERPKGSFSTLEIQRTEQGDSAMYLCASSLAERTEAFFGQGTRLTVV.

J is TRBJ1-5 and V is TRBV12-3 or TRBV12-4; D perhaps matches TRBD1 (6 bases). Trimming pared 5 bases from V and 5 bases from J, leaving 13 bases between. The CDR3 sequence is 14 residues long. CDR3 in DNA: TGTGCCAGCAGTCCCTGGGGGCAGGATCAGCCCCAGCATTTT. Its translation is CASSPWGQDQPQHF.

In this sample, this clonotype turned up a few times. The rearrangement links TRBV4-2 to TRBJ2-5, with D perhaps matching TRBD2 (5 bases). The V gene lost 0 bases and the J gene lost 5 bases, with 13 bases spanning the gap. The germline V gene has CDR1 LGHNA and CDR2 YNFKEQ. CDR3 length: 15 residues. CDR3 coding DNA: TGTGCCAGCAGCCAAGAGGAGCGGCTCTGGGAGACCCAGTACTTC. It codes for CASSQEERLWETQYF.

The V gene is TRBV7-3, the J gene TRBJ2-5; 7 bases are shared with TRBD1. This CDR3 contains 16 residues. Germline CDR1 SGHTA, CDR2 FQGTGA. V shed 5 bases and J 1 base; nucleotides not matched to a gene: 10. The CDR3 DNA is TGTGCCAGCAGCCTAGCCGGGACAGCGTTCCAAGAGACCCAGTACTTC. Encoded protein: CASSLAGTAFQETQYF.

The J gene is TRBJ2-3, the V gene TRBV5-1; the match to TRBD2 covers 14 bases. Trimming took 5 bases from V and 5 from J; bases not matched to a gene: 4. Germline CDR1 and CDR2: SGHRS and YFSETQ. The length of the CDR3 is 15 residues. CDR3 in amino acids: CASRPGLAGGDTQYF. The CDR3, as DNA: TGCGCCAGCAGACCCGGACTAGCGGGGGGAGATACGCAGTATTTT.

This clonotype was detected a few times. CDR3 region: CASAGLAHFQETQYF. DNA of the CDR3: TGTGCCAGCGCGGGACTAGCTCATTTCCAAGAGACCCAGTACTTC. The rearrangement uses TRBV7-2 and TRBJ2-5, with TRBD2 identical over 9 bases. V was pared by 8 bases and J by 1 base, with 8 bases of the junction left unmatched. The CDR3 sequence is 15 residues long. CDR1 and CDR2 from the germline V gene are SGHTA and FQGNSA.

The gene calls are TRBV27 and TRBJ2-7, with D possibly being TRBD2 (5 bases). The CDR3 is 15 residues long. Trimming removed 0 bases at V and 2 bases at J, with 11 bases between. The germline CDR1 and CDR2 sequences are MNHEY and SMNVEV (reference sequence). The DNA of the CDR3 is TGTGCCAGCAGTTTATCCCGCTCCGGGACCTACGAGCAGTACGTC. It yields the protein CASSLSRSGTYEQYV.

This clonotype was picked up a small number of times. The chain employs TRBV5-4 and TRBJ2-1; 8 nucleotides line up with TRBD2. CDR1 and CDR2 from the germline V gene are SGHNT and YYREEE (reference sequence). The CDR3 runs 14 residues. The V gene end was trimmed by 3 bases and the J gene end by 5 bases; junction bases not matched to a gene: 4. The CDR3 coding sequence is TGTGCCAGCAGCTGGGTAGCGGGGAACAATGAGCAGTTCTTC. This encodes CASSWVAGNNEQFF.

CDR3 nucleotides: TGTGCCAGCAGTGCAGATCGCCAAGAGACCCAGTACTTC. It specifies CASSADRQETQYF. The gene calls are TRBV2 and TRBJ2-5, with unresolved D. Looked up from germline, CDR1 is SNHLY and CDR2 is FYNNEI. Trimming cost V 4 bases and J 1 base, with 7 bases left between them. CDR3 length equals 13 residues.

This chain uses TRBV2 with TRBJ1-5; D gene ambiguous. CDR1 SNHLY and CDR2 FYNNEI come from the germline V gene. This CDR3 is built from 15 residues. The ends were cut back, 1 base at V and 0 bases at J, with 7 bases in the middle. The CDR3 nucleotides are TGTGCCAGCAGTGAAGAGCGGGATAGCAATCAGCCCCAGCATTTT. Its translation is CASSEERDSNQPQHF.

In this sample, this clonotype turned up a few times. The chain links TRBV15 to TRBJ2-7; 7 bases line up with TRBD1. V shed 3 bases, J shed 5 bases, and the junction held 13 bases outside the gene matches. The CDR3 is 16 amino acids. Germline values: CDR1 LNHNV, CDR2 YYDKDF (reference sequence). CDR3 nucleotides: TGTGCCACCAGCAGGGATAGACAGGGTTTGAAGGACGAGCAGTACGTC. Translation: CATSRDRQGLKDEQYV.

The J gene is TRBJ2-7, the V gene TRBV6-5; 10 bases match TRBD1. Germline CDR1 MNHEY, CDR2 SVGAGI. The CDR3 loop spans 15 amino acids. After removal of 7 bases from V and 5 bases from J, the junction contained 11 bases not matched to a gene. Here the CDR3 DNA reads TGTGCCAGCACCGACAGGGGGCCCGCCGGAGACGAGCAGTACTTC. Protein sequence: CASTDRGPAGDEQYF.

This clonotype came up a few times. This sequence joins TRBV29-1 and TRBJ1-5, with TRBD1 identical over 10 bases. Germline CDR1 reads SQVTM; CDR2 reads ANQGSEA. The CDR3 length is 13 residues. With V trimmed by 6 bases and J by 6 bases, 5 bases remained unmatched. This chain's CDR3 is CSVKGQGSQPQHF. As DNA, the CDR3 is TGCAGCGTCAAGGGACAGGGGTCTCAGCCCCAGCATTTT.

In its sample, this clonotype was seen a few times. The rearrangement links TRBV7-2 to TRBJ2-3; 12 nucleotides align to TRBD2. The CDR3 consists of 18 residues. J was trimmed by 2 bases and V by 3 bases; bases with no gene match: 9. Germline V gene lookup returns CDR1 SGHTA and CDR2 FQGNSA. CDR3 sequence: CASSFTLAGGNPTDTQYF. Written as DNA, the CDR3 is TGTGCCAGCAGCTTCACCCTAGCGGGGGGGAACCCCACAGATACGCAGTATTTT.

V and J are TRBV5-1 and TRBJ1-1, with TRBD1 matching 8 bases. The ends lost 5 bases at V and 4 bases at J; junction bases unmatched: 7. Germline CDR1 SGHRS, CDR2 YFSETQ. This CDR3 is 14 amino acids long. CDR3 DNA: TGCGCCAGCAGAAACAGGGGGGACAGCACTGAAGCTTTCTTT. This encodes CASRNRGDSTEAFF. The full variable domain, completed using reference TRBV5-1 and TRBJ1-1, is KAGVTQTPRYLIKTRGQQVTLSCSPISGHRSVSWYQQTPGQGLQFLFEYFSETQRNKGNFPGRFSGRQFSNSRSEMNVSTLELGDSALYLCASRNRGDSTEAFFGQGTRLTVV.

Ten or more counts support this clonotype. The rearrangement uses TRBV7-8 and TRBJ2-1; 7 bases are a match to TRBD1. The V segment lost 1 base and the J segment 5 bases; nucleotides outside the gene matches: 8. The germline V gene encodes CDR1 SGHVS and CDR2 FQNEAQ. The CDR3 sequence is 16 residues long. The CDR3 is CASSLGVDRKDNEQFF. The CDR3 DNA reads TGTGCCAGCAGCTTAGGGGTGGACAGGAAGGACAATGAGCAGTTCTTC.

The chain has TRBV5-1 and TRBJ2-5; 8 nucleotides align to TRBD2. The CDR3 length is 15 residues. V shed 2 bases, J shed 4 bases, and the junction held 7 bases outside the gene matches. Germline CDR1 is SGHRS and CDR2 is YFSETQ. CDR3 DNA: TGCGCCAGCAGCTTAGAGCGGGGGATCGGAGAGACCCAGTACTTC. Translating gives CASSLERGIGETQYF.